This TCR beta chain was captured in a study of blood T cell repertoires in COVID-19. Germline-derived CDR1 and CDR2 are SGHTS and YDEGEE. Trimming pared 2 bases from V and 0 bases from J, leaving 17 bases between. The CDR3 is 17 amino acids. Individuals aged about 18 to 100 years were recruited from fewer than 25 US areas. Symptom resolution, clearance, or two negative PCRs marked the recovered donors of Cohort 3. The authors' processing: Amplification with reference gene primers provided the estimates of nucleated cell counts. TCRdb's table, derived via immunoSEQ multiplex PCR, lists solely in-frame clones and lacks some. V, J and clone size derive from that table, while D and trimming were established from the DNA sequence. The sample gives under 150,000 clones, around 86% of which show up once; about a sixth is in the top ten.

The sequencing sample was made of PBMCs or T cells enriched from blood (not recorded which). This clonotype was obtained from a man aged 30-40 years who had recovered from COVID-19. The chain recombines TRBV5-8 with TRBJ1-2; no definite D call. The CDR3 coding sequence is TGTGCCAGCAGCTTTCGCCTTGCGGGCTCGGCTAACTATGGCTACACCTTC. Translation: CASSFRLAGSANYGYTF.